The rows below give T cell receptor beta chains drawn from one sample of a study of cytotoxic CD8 clonotypes in ibrutinib-treated CLL. Clones were sequenced by immunoSEQ multiplex PCR, and TCRdb holds only the in-frame ones, with some missing. The table has around 130,000 clones, under 90% seen once. This specimen consisted of PBMCs, obtained after 24 months of ibrutinib treatment. These receptors originate from a human donor with chronic lymphocytic leukemia. Both conserved end residues are part of each CDR3. The order of the fields is D gene, V gene, J gene, clone size, CDR3 protein, CDR3 DNA. A D gene is named only where the DNA matches it firmly. Size is omitted from some rows. Given values are once, few, many or a class for expanded clones.

d_gene: TRBD2; v_gene: TRBV6-6; j_gene: TRBJ2-1; abundance: -; CDR3aa: CASRAAGGTNEQFF; CDR3nt: TGTGCCAGCAGGGCAGCGGGGGGCACGAATGAGCAGTTCTTC
d_gene: -; v_gene: TRBV7-9; j_gene: TRBJ1-6; abundance: -; CDR3aa: CASSYYRVSSYNSPLHF; CDR3nt: TGTGCCAGCAGTTATTACAGGGTAAGCTCCTATAATTCACCCCTCCACTTT
d_gene: -; v_gene: TRBV10-3; j_gene: TRBJ2-7; abundance: -; CDR3aa: CATTGTRGGGYEQYF; CDR3nt: TGTGCCACCACAGGGACGAGGGGTGGGGGCTACGAGCAGTACTTC
d_gene: -; v_gene: TRBV7-2; j_gene: TRBJ1-2; abundance: -; CDR3aa: CASSFGTGYGYTF; CDR3nt: TGTGCCAGCAGCTTTGGGACGGGCTATGGCTACACCTTC
d_gene: TRBD1; v_gene: TRBV19; j_gene: TRBJ1-1; abundance: -; CDR3aa: CASSIRMSDRAAEAFF; CDR3nt: TGTGCCAGTAGTATTAGAATGTCGGACAGGGCAGCTGAAGCTTTCTTT
d_gene: -; v_gene: TRBV2; j_gene: TRBJ2-3; abundance: -; CDR3aa: CASSNPGMRRTDTQYF; CDR3nt: TGTGCCAGCAGCAACCCAGGGATGAGAAGGACAGATACGCAGTATTTT
d_gene: -; v_gene: TRBV7-8; j_gene: TRBJ2-3; abundance: few; CDR3aa: CASSPRQEGDTQYF; CDR3nt: TGTGCCAGCAGCCCTCGACAGGAGGGAGATACGCAGTATTTT
d_gene: TRBD1; v_gene: TRBV10-2; j_gene: TRBJ2-7; abundance: -; CDR3aa: CATNGQGPYEQYF; CDR3nt: TGCGCCACTAACGGACAGGGCCCCTACGAGCAGTACTTC
d_gene: TRBD1; v_gene: TRBV10-1; j_gene: TRBJ1-5; abundance: few; CDR3aa: CASTRDSTGPTNQPQHF; CDR3nt: TGCGCCAGCACCCGGGACAGTACGGGCCCGACTAATCAGCCCCAGCATTTT
d_gene: TRBD1; v_gene: TRBV30; j_gene: TRBJ1-6; abundance: once; CDR3aa: CAWRQGQGWNSPLHF; CDR3nt: TGTGCCTGGAGGCAGGGACAGGGATGGAATTCACCCCTCCACTTT
d_gene: -; v_gene: TRBV5-1; j_gene: TRBJ2-1; abundance: -; CDR3aa: CASSLSPSYNEQFF; CDR3nt: TGCGCCAGCAGCTTAAGTCCCTCCTACAATGAGCAGTTCTTC
d_gene: -; v_gene: TRBV14; j_gene: TRBJ2-7; abundance: -; CDR3aa: CASRPRAGLREQYF; CDR3nt: TGTGCCAGCAGGCCGAGGGCGGGCCTTCGTGAGCAGTACTTC
d_gene: -; v_gene: TRBV19; j_gene: TRBJ1-2; abundance: once; CDR3aa: CASSIDLTSVYGYTF; CDR3nt: TGTGCCAGTAGTATAGATCTGACGTCTGTTTATGGCTACACCTTC
d_gene: TRBD2; v_gene: TRBV4-1; j_gene: TRBJ2-2; abundance: once; CDR3aa: CASSRSGGGTGELFF; CDR3nt: TGCGCCAGCAGCCGGAGCGGGGGGGGCACCGGGGAGCTGTTTTTT
d_gene: TRBD1; v_gene: TRBV27; j_gene: TRBJ2-1; abundance: -; CDR3aa: CASTLYAIPGQGRQSSYNEQFF; CDR3nt: TGTGCCAGCACCTTATACGCCATACCGGGACAGGGGCGTCAAAGCTCCTACAATGAGCAGTTCTTC
d_gene: -; v_gene: TRBV10-3; j_gene: TRBJ1-6; abundance: -; CDR3aa: CAISELGGSYNSPLHF; CDR3nt: TGTGCCATCAGTGAATTGGGGGGCTCCTATAATTCACCCCTCCACTTT
d_gene: -; v_gene: TRBV5-5; j_gene: TRBJ1-1; abundance: -; CDR3aa: CASSLGYGSEAFF; CDR3nt: TGTGCCAGCAGCTTGGGATATGGATCTGAAGCTTTCTTT
d_gene: -; v_gene: TRBV7-2; j_gene: TRBJ1-1; abundance: -; CDR3aa: CASSLGKLNTEAFF; CDR3nt: TGTGCCAGCAGCTTGGGGAAACTGAACACTGAAGCTTTCTTT